A selection of T cell receptor beta chains follows, all from one sample in a study of blood T cell repertoires in COVID-19. The table came from immunoSEQ multiplex PCR; TCRdb's copy has only in-frame clones and leaves some out. The sample records about 91,000 clones, more than 70% being singletons. The sequenced sample was peripheral blood. Receptors originate from a woman of 80 years or more with active COVID-19. Each CDR3 is given with its conserved first and last residue. A D gene is named only where the DNA matches it firmly.

d_gene	j_gene	v_gene	CDR3aa
-	TRBJ2-7	TRBV6-2/TRBV6-3	CASSHPRVENEQYF
-	TRBJ1-5	TRBV28	CASSLRGAGDQPQHF
TRBD1	TRBJ2-3	TRBV9	CASSVAGRGTDTQYF
-	TRBJ1-5	TRBV19	CASSPQGWGNQPQHF
TRBD2	TRBJ2-7	TRBV9	CASSGGGTSGAYEQYF
TRBD2	TRBJ2-7	TRBV9	CASSKGASGWYEQYF
-	TRBJ2-7	TRBV19	CASSATGSVYEQYF
-	TRBJ2-7	TRBV5-5	CASTLPGLLYEQYF
TRBD1	TRBJ2-7	TRBV19	CASSIIWRTGLIYEQYF
TRBD2	TRBJ2-1	TRBV18	CASSPPRTSGSSYNEQFF
-	TRBJ2-1	TRBV15	CATSEDSRLTSEQFF
-	TRBJ2-1	TRBV7-2	CASSRRGTFGGNEQFF
-	TRBJ2-1	TRBV11-2	CASSLGTSNNEQFF
-	TRBJ2-7	TRBV20-1	CSASGPTGRSYEQYF
TRBD2	TRBJ2-2	TRBV28	CASRTSGSIGELFF
-	TRBJ2-5	TRBV9	CASLPPPGQETQYF
TRBD1	TRBJ2-3	TRBV4-3	CASSQIDRGLADTQYF
-	TRBJ2-3	TRBV7-2	CASSLGLPTDTQYF
TRBD1	TRBJ2-7	TRBV12-3/TRBV12-4	CASRTGDSYEQYF
-	TRBJ2-3	TRBV3-1/TRBV3-2	CASSTAGEDTQYF
TRBD2	TRBJ2-2	TRBV7-9	CASSLTPGLTPTGELFF
-	TRBJ1-2	TRBV29-1	CSVERVGGATGYTF
-	TRBJ1-3	TRBV9	CASSVVGLMENTIYF
TRBD2	TRBJ2-7	TRBV7-2	CASSQPLAATYEQYF
TRBD2	TRBJ2-1	TRBV9	CASSAGTSGSSEQFF
TRBD2	TRBJ2-7	TRBV5-1	CASSLGYSSGSYEQYF
-	TRBJ2-5	TRBV15	CATSRERGHGGTQYF
TRBD2	TRBJ2-7	TRBV7-6	CASSLDSGRAGSDEQYF
TRBD2	TRBJ2-1	TRBV6-5	CAIGGDLYNEQFF
-	TRBJ2-1	TRBV9	CASSASGTYNEQFF
TRBD2	TRBJ2-2	TRBV7-3	CASSSGLDTGELFF
TRBD2	TRBJ2-1	TRBV4-1	CASSPRPLREVNEQFF
TRBD2	TRBJ2-7	TRBV5-1	CASSSSGSSSYEQYF
TRBD1	TRBJ2-7	TRBV28	CASKRQGSYEQYF
-	TRBJ1-5	TRBV19	CASSILDNQPQHF
-	TRBJ2-3	TRBV3-1/TRBV3-2	CASSQDRVVADTQYF
TRBD1	TRBJ1-2	TRBV19	CASSENRGNYGYTF
-	TRBJ2-7	TRBV19	CASSMRGRPGEQYF
-	TRBJ2-1	TRBV6-6	CASSERVDNEQFF
TRBD2	TRBJ2-1	TRBV6-6	CATSRGGSSTGYNEQFF
TRBD2	TRBJ2-1	TRBV5-4	CASSLTSGRTHNEQFF
-	TRBJ2-7	TRBV3-1/TRBV3-2	CASSHTGYEQYF
TRBD1	TRBJ2-3	TRBV7-3	CASSPPGVRGRGDTQYF